The 18 T cell receptor beta chains given below trace back to one sample, sequenced in a study of a mutant IDH1 vaccine in newly diagnosed glioma. These receptors' targets are unknown. The method was immunoSEQ multiplex PCR; TCRdb's version includes in-frame clones alone and lacks a portion of them. Here the sample spans fewer than 55,000 clones, approximately 64% being singletons. Stated time point: week 47, end of study. A single vaccine dose contained 300 ug of mutant IDH1 20-mer peptide, and topical imiquimod was used with it. The starting material was peripheral blood mononuclear cells (PBMCs), obtained from a glioma patient whose treatment included an IDH1 peptide vaccine. The receptors derive from a middle-aged man with glioma. Some clones in this sample may be carry-over from other donors' samples.

This rearrangement joins TRBV6-5 to TRBJ1-2, with a possible D match to TRBD1 (5 bases). Germline CDR1 MNHEY, CDR2 SVGAGI. Trimming took 6 bases from V and 7 from J, leaving 18 bases between them. This CDR3 spans 14 amino acids. This chain's CDR3 is CASRPDSPVGGYTF. CDR3 DNA sequence: TGTGCCAGCAGACCCGACAGCCCTGTTGGTGGCTACACCTTC.

This clone was counted between two and nine times. This chain joins TRBV5-6 and TRBJ2-7; the D is unclear. Looked up from germline, CDR1 is SGHDT and CDR2 is YYEEEE. Trimming stripped 0 bases from V and 3 bases from J, with 13 bases between. The CDR3 is made up of 15 amino acids. DNA for the CDR3: TGTGCCAGCAGCTTGGTGGGCAGCACAAACTACGAGCAGTACTTC. Translation gives CASSLVGSTNYEQYF.

This clone appeared a single time. The genes are TRBV4-2 and TRBJ1-2; no definite D call. V dropped 0 bases and J dropped 5 bases, with 10 bases sitting between them. Germline V CDR1 and CDR2: LGHNA, YNFKEQ. The CDR3 is 14 amino acids. The CDR3 DNA follows: TGTGCCAGCAGCCAAGAATGGGTTTCTTATGGCTACACCTTC. This codes for CASSQEWVSYGYTF.

This clone has more than one count but fewer than ten. CDR3 DNA sequence: TGTGCCAGCAGTGAAGTGTTTAACTATGGCTACACCTTC. It encodes CASSEVFNYGYTF. The chain uses TRBV6-1 and TRBJ1-2, with D hard to call. The V gene lost 1 base and the J gene lost 1 base, with 4 bases spanning the gap. Looked up from germline, CDR1 is MNHNS and CDR2 is SASEGT. The CDR3 runs 13 residues.

The J gene is TRBJ2-3, the V gene TRBV5-8; the D gene is possibly TRBD1 (6 bases). The germline V and J ends were trimmed by 3 bases and 5 bases, with 7 bases remaining between them. CDR3 length: 12 residues. From germline, CDR1 is SGHTS and CDR2 YDEGEE. The CDR3 here is CASSSTGDTQYF. CDR3 DNA: TGTGCCAGCAGCTCGACAGGAGATACGCAGTATTTT.

V and J are TRBV13 and TRBJ2-1, with D uncertain. CDR1 PRHDT and CDR2 FYEKMQ come from the germline V gene (reference sequence). The CDR3 is 16 amino acids. The V and J ends lost 3 bases and 0 bases respectively, with 12 bases between them. The CDR3 is CASSFRRPSSYNEQFF. CDR3 DNA: TGTGCCAGCAGCTTTAGGCGACCCAGCTCCTACAATGAGCAGTTCTTC. The variable domain in full, with the rest retrieved from reference TRBV13 and TRBJ2-1, is AAGVIQSPRHLIKEKRETATLKCYPIPRHDTVYWYQQGPGQDPQFLISFYEKMQSDKGSIPDRFSAQQFSDYHSELNMSSLELGDSALYFCASSFRRPSSYNEQFFGPGTRLTVL.

This sequence joins TRBV6-1 and TRBJ2-7; the D gene could be TRBD1 or TRBD2 (5 bases each). The germline gives CDR1 MNHNS, CDR2 SASEGT. V shed 0 bases and J shed 0 bases, with 18 bases lying between them. The CDR3 length is 18 residues. This chain's CDR3 is CASSEAFLGPVGSYEQYF. CDR3 sequence (DNA): TGTGCCAGCAGTGAAGCGTTCTTGGGACCGGTGGGCTCCTACGAGCAGTACTTC.

This chain joins TRBV7-2 and TRBJ2-7; D is unclear. This CDR3 comprises 14 residues. With 4 bases removed from V and 4 bases from J, the gap between germline ends came to 14 bases. Per the germline V gene, CDR1 is SGHTA and CDR2 is FQGNSA. This chain's CDR3 is CASSSKTPPYEQYF. The CDR3 region has the DNA TGTGCCAGCAGCTCTAAGACCCCACCATACGAGCAGTACTTC.

This chain links TRBV5-5 with TRBJ1-5; D is ambiguous. This CDR3 spans 13 amino acids. Between the trimmed V and J ends, which lost 5 bases and 5 bases, there was a span of 11 bases. The germline CDR1 and CDR2 sequences are SGHKS and YYEKEE (reference sequence). CDR3 sequence reads: CASSSSFYQPQHF. The DNA of the CDR3 is TGTGCCAGCAGTTCGTCCTTTTATCAGCCCCAGCATTTT.

The chain has TRBV4-2 and TRBJ1-3, with D unclear. V gave up 0 bases and J gave up 8 bases, with 5 bases separating them. Germline V CDR1 and CDR2: LGHNA, YNFKEQ. CDR3 size: 12 residues. CDR3 DNA sequence: TGTGCCAGCAGCCAAGAGTCGGACACCATATATTTT. Translated, it gives CASSQESDTIYF.

The J gene is TRBJ2-5, the V gene TRBV6-5, with TRBD1 matching over 9 bases. With V trimmed by 2 bases and J by 5 bases, 6 bases remained unmatched. Germline V gives CDR1 MNHEY, CDR2 SVGAGI. There are 15 residues in the CDR3. This CDR3 is CASSYGTGGRETQYF. The CDR3, as DNA: TGTGCCAGCAGTTACGGAACAGGGGGCCGGGAGACCCAGTACTTC.

This chain joins TRBV5-4 and TRBJ2-3, with 9 positions matching TRBD1. Germline V gives CDR1 SGHNT, CDR2 YYREEE (reference sequence). Trimming cost V 4 bases and J 6 bases; bases outside gene matches: 12. CDR3 length: 16 residues. The CDR3: CASSLGRDRESDTQYF. The CDR3 DNA is TGTGCCAGCAGCCTGGGACGGGACAGGGAATCGGATACGCAGTATTTT.

This clone has only a few counts. The chain carries TRBV6-5 and TRBJ1-1; 8 bases agree with TRBD1. This CDR3 spans 14 amino acids. V was clipped by 2 bases and J by 8 bases; unmatched bases: 7. The germline V gene has CDR1 MNHEY and CDR2 SVGAGI. The DNA for the CDR3 is TGTGCCAGCAGTTACGGCCAGGGGGCCTGGGAAGCTTTCTTT. Translating it yields CASSYGQGAWEAFF.

V and J are TRBV7-9 and TRBJ2-1; 13 bases map to TRBD2. CDR3 length: 16 residues. In germline, CDR1 is SEHNR, CDR2 FQNEAQ (reference sequence). Trimming took 5 bases from V and 5 from J; bases not matched to a gene: 6. This chain's CDR3 is CASSPGTSGTNNEQFF. In DNA form, the CDR3 reads TGTGCCAGCAGCCCTGGGACTAGCGGGACAAACAATGAGCAGTTCTTC.

The chain uses TRBV13 and TRBJ1-2; 7 nucleotides match TRBD1. The V and J ends lost 5 bases and 8 bases, in that order; junction bases with no gene match: 14. The CDR3 is made up of 15 amino acids. Germline V gene sequence: CDR1 PRHDT, CDR2 FYEKMQ (reference sequence). The CDR3 sequence is CASSPAHSRGEGYTF. CDR3 nucleotides: TGTGCCAGCAGCCCCGCACACAGCAGGGGGGAAGGCTACACCTTC.

V gene TRBV7-2 combines with J gene TRBJ2-3, with TRBD1 matching 8 bases. The CDR3 runs to 15 residues. Germline V lookup: CDR1 SGHTA, CDR2 FQGNSA. V dropped 7 bases and J dropped 0; count of bases not matched to a gene: 6. The CDR3 loop reads CASTRTGHSTDTQYF. In DNA, the CDR3 is TGTGCCAGCACCCGGACAGGGCATAGCACAGATACGCAGTATTTT.

This clone turned up a few times. V usage is TRBV6-5 and J usage is TRBJ1-2; 10 positions agree with TRBD1. Unmatched junction bases numbered 3, after V lost 7 bases and J lost 7 bases. This CDR3 contains 12 residues. Germline values: CDR1 MNHEY, CDR2 SVGAGI. In DNA, the CDR3 is TGTGCCAGCACCCGGGACAGGGGTGGCTACACCTTC. Its protein is CASTRDRGGYTF.

The CDR3 DNA is TGTGCCACCACAGACAGGGCCCAAGAGACCCAGTACTTC. Protein product: CATTDRAQETQYF. The V gene is TRBV5-4, the J gene TRBJ2-5; 7 nucleotides line up with TRBD1. The CDR3 runs 13 residues. Germline V gene lookup returns CDR1 SGHNT and CDR2 YYREEE (reference sequence). J was trimmed by 1 base and V by 9 bases; bases with no gene match: 6.